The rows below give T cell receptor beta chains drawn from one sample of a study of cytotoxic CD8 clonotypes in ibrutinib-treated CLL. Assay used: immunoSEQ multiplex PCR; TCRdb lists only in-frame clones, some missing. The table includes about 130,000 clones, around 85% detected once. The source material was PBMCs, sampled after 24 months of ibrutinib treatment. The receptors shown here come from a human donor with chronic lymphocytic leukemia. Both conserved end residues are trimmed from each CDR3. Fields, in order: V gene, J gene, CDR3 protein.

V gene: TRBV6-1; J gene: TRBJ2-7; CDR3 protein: ASRPPASYEQY
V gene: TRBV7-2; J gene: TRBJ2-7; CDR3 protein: ASSLGGQGFEQY
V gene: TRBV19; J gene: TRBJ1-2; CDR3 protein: ASSMEQESNYGYT
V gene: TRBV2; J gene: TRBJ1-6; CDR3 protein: ASSEVNTHSPLH
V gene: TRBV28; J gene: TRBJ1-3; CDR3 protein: ASSLHRGTGNTIY
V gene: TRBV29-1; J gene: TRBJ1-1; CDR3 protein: SVGGFLNTEAF
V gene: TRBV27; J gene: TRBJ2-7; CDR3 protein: ASTKVGQGAYEQY
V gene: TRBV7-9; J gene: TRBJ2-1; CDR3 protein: ASSLGTGRDNEQF
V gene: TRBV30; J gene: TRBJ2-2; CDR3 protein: AWSVPDRGRGELF
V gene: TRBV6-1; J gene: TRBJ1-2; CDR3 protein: ASSFNYGYT
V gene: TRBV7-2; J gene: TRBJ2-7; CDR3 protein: ASSPWGGPASYEQY
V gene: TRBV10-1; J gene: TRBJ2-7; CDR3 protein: ASSRGLALVNYEQY
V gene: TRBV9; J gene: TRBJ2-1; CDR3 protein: ASSVGSGGGANEQF
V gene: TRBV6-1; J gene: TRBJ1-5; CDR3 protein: ASRTGVQPQH
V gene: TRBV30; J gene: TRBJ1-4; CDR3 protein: AWRATGLREKLF
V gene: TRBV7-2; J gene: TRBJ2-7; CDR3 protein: ASSFTGGGLSIEQY
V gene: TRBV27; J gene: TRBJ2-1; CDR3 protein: ASSLFQLAGGHNEQF
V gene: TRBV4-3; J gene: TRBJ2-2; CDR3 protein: ASSQGGGNTGELF
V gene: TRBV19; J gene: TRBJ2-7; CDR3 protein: ASSTERLGEQY
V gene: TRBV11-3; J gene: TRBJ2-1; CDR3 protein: ASSLGRPDEQF
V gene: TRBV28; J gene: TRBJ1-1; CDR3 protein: ASSLRGRNTEAF
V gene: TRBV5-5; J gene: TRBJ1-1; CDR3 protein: ASSYTGNTEAF
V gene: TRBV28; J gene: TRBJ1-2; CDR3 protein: ASSPGTGKYGYT
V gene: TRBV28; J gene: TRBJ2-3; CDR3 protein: ASSPTAREY
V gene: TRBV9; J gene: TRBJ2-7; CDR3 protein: ASSVGSASSEQY
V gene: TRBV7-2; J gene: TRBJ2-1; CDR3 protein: ASSLAVAGSNNEQF